One sample yielded the 15 T cell receptor beta chains listed below, sequenced in a study of shared clonotypes between healthy human individuals. Sequenced by immunoSEQ multiplex PCR; TCRdb stores in-frame clones only, minus some. The sample lists 2,500,000 or so clones, 85% to 95% seen once, with 0.37% in the top ten. The specimen was naive CD4+ T cells from PBMCs. Subset in this sample: CD45RA+ positively selected. These receptors were obtained from a young man in good health. Some clones in this sample may be carry-over from other donors' samples.

V gene TRBV5-4 combines with J gene TRBJ2-5; D may be TRBD2 (6 bases). The germline gives CDR1 SGHNT, CDR2 YYREEE (reference sequence). V lost 1 base to trimming and J lost 4 bases, with 14 bases between them. The length of the CDR3 is 15 residues. The CDR3 bases are TGTGCCAGCAGCTTGTCTGGGCAGGGAGGAGAGACCCAGTACTTC. It codes for CASSLSGQGGETQYF.

The chain has TRBV28 and TRBJ1-5, with D possibly being TRBD1 (5 bases). The ends were cut back, 5 bases at V and 0 bases at J, with 11 bases in the middle. The CDR3 totals 15 residues. Looked up from germline, CDR1 is MDHEN and CDR2 is SYDVKM. The CDR3 nucleotides are TGTGCCAGCAGTAAGACAGTTCATAGCAATCAGCCCCAGCATTTT. Translating gives CASSKTVHSNQPQHF.

V is TRBV28 and J is TRBJ2-7; D unresolved. The V gene lost 4 bases and the J gene lost 1 base, with 20 bases spanning the gap. Germline CDR1 and CDR2: MDHEN and SYDVKM. The CDR3 has 17 residues. The CDR3 spells CASSSPVIGTRSYEQYF. The CDR3 coding sequence is TGTGCCAGCAGTTCACCCGTTATCGGTACGAGGTCCTACGAGCAGTACTTC.

The chain combines TRBV6-6 with TRBJ2-7; 9 bases fit TRBD2. Germline V lookup: CDR1 MNHNY, CDR2 SVGAGI (reference sequence). The CDR3 consists of 15 residues. Losses at the gene ends were 6 bases for V and 5 bases for J; bases not matched to a gene: 11. CDR3 DNA: TGTGCCAGCAGCTTACAAGGACTAGCGACTCACGAGCAGTACTTC. Translation: CASSLQGLATHEQYF.

This chain joins TRBV7-3 and TRBJ2-7, with 8 bases identical to TRBD1. After removal of 5 bases from V and 7 bases from J, the junction contained 7 bases not matched to a gene. Per germline, CDR1 SGHTA and CDR2 FQGTGA. This CDR3 has 13 residues. CDR3 DNA sequence: TGTGCCAGCAGCCGGTGGACAGGGTCAGAGCAGTACTTC. Translated: CASSRWTGSEQYF.

The chain links TRBV11-1 to TRBJ2-1; 7 nucleotides match TRBD1. Germline loops: CDR1 SGHAT, CDR2 FQDESV (reference sequence). The J segment lost 3 bases and the V segment lost 5 bases, leaving 13 bases of the junction unmatched. CDR3 length equals 17 residues. CDR3 in amino acids: CASSPRNPGTVYNEQFF. The CDR3 nucleotides read TGTGCCAGCAGCCCAAGGAACCCCGGGACAGTCTACAATGAGCAGTTCTTC.

The chain employs TRBV28 and TRBJ1-2, with 7 bases aligning to TRBD1. V lost 5 bases to trimming and J lost 4 bases; unmatched junction nucleotides: 4. CDR1 is MDHEN and CDR2 is SYDVKM in the germline V gene. This CDR3 spans 13 amino acids. The CDR3 protein is CASSPAGGYGYTF. DNA of the CDR3: TGTGCCAGCAGTCCTGCAGGGGGCTATGGCTACACCTTC.

V is TRBV5-6 and J is TRBJ2-1, with 11 bases fitting TRBD2. CDR1 and CDR2 from the germline V gene are SGHDT and YYEEEE. V dropped 5 bases and J dropped 9; count of bases not matched to a gene: 10. The CDR3 has 15 amino acids. In DNA form, the CDR3 reads TGTGCCAGCAGGTCACTAGCGGGAGAAGCCCCTGAGCAGTTCTTC. Protein: CASRSLAGEAPEQFF.

With regard to this clone: Other DNA variants within this sample encode the same CDR3. The chain combines TRBV14 with TRBJ1-1; D ambiguous. The CDR3 is 13 amino acids. Germline loops: CDR1 SGHDN, CDR2 FVKESK. The V end lost 2 bases, the J end lost 1 base, and 5 bases lay between the germline ends. DNA of the CDR3: TGTGCCAGCAGCCAATACAGGAACACTGAAGCTTTCTTT. Translation gives CASSQYRNTEAFF.

The rearrangement joins TRBV4-1 to TRBJ2-1; 7 nucleotides line up with TRBD2. After removal of 4 bases from V and 0 bases from J, the junction contained 15 bases not matched to a gene. Per the germline V gene, CDR1 is MGHRA and CDR2 is YSYEKL. The length of the CDR3 is 19 residues. This chain's CDR3 is CASSPLIPTSATSYNEQFF. CDR3 bases: TGCGCCAGCAGCCCTCTGATACCCACTAGCGCCACCTCCTACAATGAGCAGTTCTTC.

The chain joins TRBV6-1 to TRBJ1-2; a weak D match, TRBD1 (5 bases). The V gene's germline CDR1 is MNHNS and CDR2 SASEGT. The CDR3 is made up of 14 amino acids. V was shortened by 2 bases and J by 4 bases, with 11 bases between the two germline ends. CDR3 DNA sequence: TGTGCCAGCAGTGAAAGGGGCAGCCGCTATGGCTACACCTTC. This gives the protein CASSERGSRYGYTF.

The chain combines TRBV2 with TRBJ2-1, with no clear D. Germline V CDR1 and CDR2: SNHLY, FYNNEI. The V gene lost 8 bases and the J gene lost 0 bases, with 14 bases spanning the gap. The length of the CDR3 is 15 residues. In nucleotides, the CDR3 is TGTGCCAGCGTTCTCGGCGGAGCCTCCTACAATGAGCAGTTCTTC. This codes for CASVLGGASYNEQFF.

This chain uses TRBV18 with TRBJ2-7; the match to TRBD2 covers 8 bases. CDR1 and CDR2 from the germline V gene are KGHSH and LQKENI. J was trimmed by 6 bases and V by 1 base; bases with no gene match: 2. This CDR3 is built from 13 residues. The CDR3 is CASSPLAGLEQYF. The CDR3 bases are TGTGCCAGCTCACCACTAGCGGGACTCGAGCAGTACTTC.

Turning to this clone: This sample also contains other DNA sequences that code for the same CDR3. CDR3 nucleotides: TGTGCCAGCAGTGGGGCAGGGGTGGGCTACACCTTC. This encodes CASSGAGVGYTF. V usage is TRBV28 and J usage is TRBJ1-2; possibly TRBD1 for D (6 bases). The CDR3 has 12 residues. The ends were cut back, 5 bases at V and 8 bases at J, with 12 bases in the middle. Germline CDR1 reads MDHEN; CDR2 reads SYDVKM.

The chain recombines TRBV5-4 with TRBJ1-1; a weak D match, TRBD1 (6 bases). The CDR3 is 15 residues long. The V gene lost 4 bases and the J gene lost 1 base, with 14 bases spanning the gap. Germline V gene data show CDR1 as SGHNT and CDR2 as YYREEE (reference sequence). CDR3 nucleotides: TGTGCCAGCAGCCCTGTGACAGGAAAGAACACTGAAGCTTTCTTT. As protein: CASSPVTGKNTEAFF.